What follows are 20 T cell receptor beta chains derived from one specimen sequenced in a study of control samples from healthy donors and cancer patients. Repertoires were generated with immunoSEQ multiplex PCR, while TCRdb's copy carries only in-frame clones and drops some. The table shows roughly 130,000 clones, with approximately 90% occurring only once. Sequenced: blood. Receptors originate from a man between 18 and 29 years old in good health.

The gene calls are TRBV18 and TRBJ2-7; 9 bases are shared with TRBD2. The junction had 4 bases not matched to a gene; V was cut back by 3 bases and J by 4 bases. Germline lookup yields CDR1 KGHSH and CDR2 LQKENI. The CDR3 spans 14 residues. DNA for the CDR3: TGTGCCAGCTCACCTTCGCGGGGGGGATACGAGCAGTACTTC. Translated: CASSPSRGGYEQYF.

The chain recombines TRBV6-5 with TRBJ1-1; tentatively, D is TRBD1 (5 bases). Deletions cut 7 bases from V and 6 bases from J, with 18 bases between. CDR1 is MNHEY and CDR2 is SVGAGI in the germline V gene. The CDR3 totals 14 residues. CDR3 coding DNA: TGTGCCAGCATCCCACCCGCAGGGTACGCTGAAGCTTTCTTT. This sequence encodes CASIPPAGYAEAFF.

The rearrangement uses TRBV2 and TRBJ1-4, with D maybe TRBD1 (5 bases). The CDR3 extends over 16 amino acids. V shed 4 bases and J shed 8 bases, with 20 bases lying between them. The germline V gene has CDR1 SNHLY and CDR2 FYNNEI. DNA for the CDR3: TGTGCCAGCAGTGCCTACCGGGACCGCAGCCTGGAAAAACTGTTTTTT. Protein product: CASSAYRDRSLEKLFF.

The CDR3 sequence: CASSEVTGNQPQHF. The CDR3, as DNA: TGTGCCAGCAGTGAAGTGACAGGGAATCAGCCCCAGCATTTT. The chain uses TRBV6-1 and TRBJ1-5; 7 bases map to TRBD1. J lost 4 bases, V lost 1 base, and 1 base had no gene match. The CDR3 extends over 14 amino acids. Germline CDR1 reads MNHNS; CDR2 reads SASEGT.

This clone was counted once. The J gene is TRBJ2-1, the V gene TRBV5-1; 8 bases fit TRBD1. V lost 4 bases and J lost 0; bases outside the gene matches: 3. CDR3 length: 15 amino acids. Germline CDR1 and CDR2: SGHRS and YFSETQ. CDR3 sequence (DNA): TGCGCCAGCAGCGCAGACAGGGGCTCCTACAATGAGCAGTTCTTC. Encoded protein: CASSADRGSYNEQFF.

The chain carries TRBV3-1 (or the pseudogene TRBV3-2) and TRBJ2-7; maybe TRBD2 (5 bases). This CDR3 region has 13 residues. V lost 0 bases and J lost 7, with 10 bases in between. Germline V CDR1 and CDR2: LGHDT, YNNKEL (reference sequence). This chain's CDR3 is CASSQDMKREQYF. DNA of the CDR3: TGTGCCAGCAGCCAAGATATGAAGCGGGAGCAGTACTTC.

This clone was detected once. This rearrangement joins TRBV30 to TRBJ1-2; the D gene is possibly TRBD1 (5 bases). The CDR3 spans 13 residues. V gave up 1 base and J gave up 4 bases, with 10 bases separating them. Germline CDR1 and CDR2: GTSNPN and SVGIG (reference sequence). The CDR3 here is CAWSGTGFYGYTF. The CDR3 DNA follows: TGTGCCTGGAGTGGAACAGGATTCTATGGCTACACCTTC. Full variable domain (outside the CDR3, taken from reference TRBV30 and TRBJ1-2): SQTIHQWPATLVQPVGSPLSLECTVEGTSNPNLYWYRQAAGRGLQLLFYSVGIGQISSEVPQNLSASRPQDRQFILSSKKLLLSDSGFYLCAWSGTGFYGYTFGSGTRLTVV.

Concerning this clone itself: Additional DNA sequences in this sample encode the identical CDR3. The genes are TRBV6-4 and TRBJ2-3; 7 bases are shared with TRBD2. V dropped 9 bases and J dropped 2; count of bases not matched to a gene: 5. CDR1 and CDR2 from the germline V gene are MRHNA and SNTAGT. This CDR3 contains 13 residues. The CDR3 DNA sequence: TGTGCCAGTTCTAGCGGAGACACAGATACGCAGTATTTT. Its protein is CASSSGDTDTQYF.

The V and J genes are TRBV2 and TRBJ1-1; possible D gene TRBD1, 5 bases. Trimming took off 6 bases at V and 8 bases at J, with 25 bases between the two ends. The CDR3 runs 16 residues. Germline V lookup: CDR1 SNHLY, CDR2 FYNNEI. CDR3 loop: CASSDIDPGTGVEAFF. In DNA form, the CDR3 reads TGTGCCAGCAGCGACATCGACCCCGGGACGGGGGTAGAAGCTTTCTTT.

This clone came up once. The chain's CDR3 is CASSLSFFIGGGAHNEQFF. The CDR3 nucleotides are TGTGCCAGCAGTTTATCTTTTTTTATCGGCGGGGGGGCCCATAATGAGCAGTTCTTC. The chain recombines TRBV27 with TRBJ2-1, with 9 nucleotides matching TRBD2. J gave up 7 bases and V 0 bases, and 16 bases lay outside the gene matches. The germline CDR1 and CDR2 sequences are MNHEY and SMNVEV (reference sequence). The CDR3 is 19 amino acids.

The rearrangement uses TRBV5-1 and TRBJ1-2; D uncertain. The ends were cut back, 8 bases at V and 5 bases at J, with 10 bases in the middle. CDR1 is SGHRS, CDR2 YFSETQ, per germline. The CDR3 sequence is 11 residues long. For the CDR3, the DNA is TGCGCCAGAACAGATCCATATGGCTACACCTTC. It yields the protein CARTDPYGYTF. Together with reference TRBV5-1 and TRBJ1-2, the CDR3 gives the full variable domain: KAGVTQTPRYLIKTRGQQVTLSCSPISGHRSVSWYQQTPGQGLQFLFEYFSETQRNKGNFPGRFSGRQFSNSRSEMNVSTLELGDSALYLCARTDPYGYTFGSGTRLTVV.

This clone has just one count. The rearrangement links TRBV6-2 or TRBV6-3 to TRBJ1-4, with a weak D call TRBD1 (5 bases). Germline CDR1 and CDR2: MNHEY and SVGEGT. The CDR3 length is 16 residues. Between the trimmed V and J ends, which lost 4 bases and 0 bases, there was a span of 12 bases. CDR3 in DNA: TGTGCCAGCAGTTTCACAGGTCTTGCAACTAATGAAAAACTGTTTTTT. Protein sequence: CASSFTGLATNEKLFF.

The rearrangement joins TRBV7-8 to TRBJ2-2, with D maybe TRBD2 (5 bases). The germline V gene encodes CDR1 SGHVS and CDR2 FQNEAQ. V lost 6 bases and J lost 0, with 17 bases in between. This CDR3 has 17 residues. The CDR3 reads CASRTKGGYSNTGELFF. The CDR3 DNA reads TGTGCCAGCAGGACCAAGGGCGGGTATTCGAACACCGGGGAGCTGTTTTTT. The complete variable domain, with remaining parts taken from reference TRBV7-8 and TRBJ2-2, reads GAGVSQSPRYKVAKRGQDVALRCDPISGHVSLFWYQQALGQGPEFLTYFQNEAQLDKSGLPSDRFFAERPEGSVSTLKIQRTQQEDSAVYLCASRTKGGYSNTGELFFGEGSRLTVL.

The V and J genes are TRBV4-2 and TRBJ1-1; weak D call: TRBD1 (6 bases). The CDR3 spans 15 residues. Germline-derived CDR1 and CDR2 are LGHNA and YNFKEQ. The V gene lost 6 bases and the J gene lost 0 bases, with 14 bases spanning the gap. The CDR3 nucleotides are TGTGCCAGCAGACAGACAGGCAGGCTGAACACTGAAGCTTTCTTT. The encoded protein is CASRQTGRLNTEAFF.

V and J are TRBV9 and TRBJ2-1; 13 bases are shared with TRBD2. V lost 3 bases, J lost 8 bases, and 5 bases stayed unmatched. The germline V gene has CDR1 SGDLS and CDR2 YYNGEE. CDR3 length equals 15 residues. For the CDR3, the DNA is TGTGCCAGCAGCGCCACTAGCGGGGGGGCCTATGAGCAGTTCTTC. Its translation: CASSATSGGAYEQFF.

This chain uses TRBV6-5 with TRBJ2-5, with unresolved D. V lost 6 bases and J 5 bases, leaving 7 bases between the germline ends. Germline CDR1 is MNHEY and CDR2 is SVGAGI. The length of the CDR3 is 11 residues. This chain's CDR3 is CASSQEETQYF. The CDR3, as DNA: TGTGCCAGCAGCCAGGAGGAGACCCAGTACTTC.

The rearrangement links TRBV7-9 to TRBJ1-1; D gene ambiguous. The CDR3 consists of 13 residues. Germline CDR1 is SEHNR and CDR2 is FQNEAQ (reference sequence). The V gene lost 1 base and the J gene lost 4 bases, with 7 bases spanning the gap. CDR3 residues: CASSLGGATEAFF. The CDR3 DNA is TGTGCCAGCAGCTTAGGGGGTGCCACTGAAGCTTTCTTT.

V gene TRBV10-2 combines with J gene TRBJ2-2; TRBD2 matches at 9 bases. CDR1 and CDR2 (germline): WSHSY, SAAADI. The CDR3 is 14 residues long. After removal of 7 bases from V and 4 bases from J, the junction contained 4 bases not matched to a gene. The CDR3 loop is CASTTSGFTGELFF. DNA for the CDR3: TGCGCCAGCACGACTAGCGGTTTCACCGGGGAGCTGTTTTTT.

This sequence joins TRBV30 and TRBJ2-1; D may match TRBD1 or TRBD2 (6 bases each). Germline V gene sequence: CDR1 GTSNPN, CDR2 SVGIG (reference sequence). V lost 2 bases to trimming and J lost 10 bases, with 12 bases between them. CDR3 length: 12 amino acids. In DNA form, the CDR3 reads TGTGCCTGGAGTATAAAGGGGGGAGAGCAGTTCTTC. This codes for CAWSIKGGEQFF.

About this clone itself: The sample contains more than one DNA sequence encoding this CDR3. The chain couples TRBV29-1 to TRBJ2-5, with a weak D call TRBD2 (5 bases). The V gene lost 4 bases and the J gene lost 4 bases, with 7 bases spanning the gap. Germline lookup yields CDR1 SQVTM and CDR2 ANQGSEA. This CDR3 spans 11 amino acids. Here the CDR3 DNA reads TGCAGCGTTGGAGGGAGAGAGACCCAGTACTTC. It encodes CSVGGRETQYF.